The sequence of this TCR beta chain was determined in a study of Ad26.COV2.S vaccination and SARS-CoV-2 variants. Overall study results and limits: In TCR breadth and depth analyses, total T cell responses may have been underestimated. A substantial breadth of spike-specific CD8+ and CD4+ T cell responses after vaccination has been reported. Similar non-spike TCR breadth was seen in vaccine and placebo recipients. Compared with placebo recipients, vaccine recipients had higher spike-specific TCR breadth.

As for treatment: roughly 19 received Ad26.COV2.S at low or high dose, single or two shots; several received placebo; per-sample allocation not given. At day 63 after the first vaccine or placebo injection, samples were drawn. V was clipped by 4 bases and J by 5 bases; unmatched bases: 4. This CDR3 is built from 13 residues. Regarding this clone: Its antigen is not identified.

Sequenced by immunoSEQ multiplex PCR; TCRdb stores in-frame clones only, minus some. The sample consists of about 350,000 clones, about nine tenths of them appearing once. The chain combines TRBV12-3 or TRBV12-4 with TRBJ1-2; TRBD1 matches 7 bases. The clonotype was recovered from a person between 18 and 60 years old who received the Ad26.COV2.S COVID-19 vaccine or a placebo. Sequencing used peripheral blood, obtained in a trial of Ad26.COV2.S vaccine versus placebo. The CDR3, as DNA: TGTGCCAGCAGTTCTGACAGGGATTATGGCTACACCTTC. Amino acid sequence: CASSSDRDYGYTF.